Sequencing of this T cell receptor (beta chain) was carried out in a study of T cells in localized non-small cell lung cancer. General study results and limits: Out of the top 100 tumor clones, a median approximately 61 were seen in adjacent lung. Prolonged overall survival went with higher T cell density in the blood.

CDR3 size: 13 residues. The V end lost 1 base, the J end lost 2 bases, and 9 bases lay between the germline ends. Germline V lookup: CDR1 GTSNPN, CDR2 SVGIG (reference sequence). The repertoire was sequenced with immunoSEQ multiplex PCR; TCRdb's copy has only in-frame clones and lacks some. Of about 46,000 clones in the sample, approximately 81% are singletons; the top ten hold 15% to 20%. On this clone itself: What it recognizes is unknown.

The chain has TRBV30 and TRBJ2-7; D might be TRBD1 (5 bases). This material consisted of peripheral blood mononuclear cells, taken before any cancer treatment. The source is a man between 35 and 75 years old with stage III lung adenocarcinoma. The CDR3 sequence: CAWSDRQPYEQYF. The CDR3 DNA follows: TGTGCCTGGAGTGACAGGCAGCCCTACGAGCAGTACTTC.